One and the same sample provided the 19 T cell receptor beta chains below, sequenced in a study of CD8 T cells in Susac syndrome. An input of about 0.5 to 1 ug of RNA was subjected to reverse transcription using random hexamers. TCRdb used MiXCR to reprocess the immunoSEQ multiplex PCR reads, holding one entry per CDR3 protein. The sample shows over 95,000 distinct CDR3 sequences, over 90% of them seen only once. The material sequenced was CD4+ T cells from PBMCs. The receptors come from a human donor in good health.

This clonotype was observed once. The V call is TRBV20-1, the J call TRBJ1-1; 8 nucleotides align to TRBD1. The CDR3 is made up of 14 amino acids. V was pared by 5 bases and J by 6 bases, with 11 bases of the junction left unmatched. In germline, CDR1 is DFQATT, CDR2 SNEGSKA (reference sequence). The chain's CDR3 is CSALRTGIFAEAFF. The CDR3 coding sequence is TGCAGTGCTCTCAGGACAGGGATTTTCGCTGAAGCTTTCTTT.

In this sample, this clonotype turned up once. This chain uses TRBV7-9 with TRBJ2-1; 7 positions match TRBD2. The germline V gene encodes CDR1 SEHNR and CDR2 FQNEAQ (reference sequence). J was trimmed by 5 bases and V by 3 bases; bases with no gene match: 7. This CDR3 has 15 residues. CDR3 nucleotides: TGTGCCAGCAGCTTGCCCCGGACTAGTCACAATGAGCAGTTCTTC. The encoded protein is CASSLPRTSHNEQFF. Full variable domain (missing parts from reference TRBV7-9 and TRBJ2-1): DTGVSQNPRHKITKRGQNVTFRCDPISEHNRLYWYRQTLGQGPEFLTYFQNEAQLEKSRLLSDRFSAERPKGSFSTLEIQRTEQGDSAMYLCASSLPRTSHNEQFFGPGTRLTVL.

The gene calls are TRBV3-1 and TRBJ2-3; 9 bases line up with TRBD2. The CDR3 covers 15 residues. The germline V gene encodes CDR1 LGHDT and CDR2 YNNKEL (reference sequence). V trimming: 3 bases; J trimming: 6 bases; junction bases outside the gene matches: 7. The CDR3 DNA sequence: TGTGCCAGCAGCCAGACTAGCGGACATGGGGATACGCAGTATTTT. Residues: CASSQTSGHGDTQYF.

The gene calls are TRBV7-2 and TRBJ2-5; 11 nucleotides align to TRBD2. Per germline, CDR1 SGHTA and CDR2 FQGNSA. The CDR3 runs 18 residues. The J segment lost 5 bases and the V segment lost 5 bases, leaving 16 bases of the junction unmatched. The CDR3 nucleotides read TGTGCCAGCAGCCCGGGGACTAGCGGAAGAACCCGGTCGGAGACCCAGTACTTC. This translates into CASSPGTSGRTRSETQYF.

The V and J genes are TRBV20-1 and TRBJ1-1, with 7 bases matching TRBD1. V was clipped by 5 bases and J by 11 bases; unmatched bases: 11. The CDR3 extends over 12 amino acids. Germline CDR1 is DFQATT and CDR2 is SNEGSKA (reference sequence). CDR3 loop: CSAAGTGAFAFF. The CDR3 nucleotides are TGCAGTGCTGCCGGAACAGGGGCCTTTGCTTTCTTT.

This clonotype was seen a few times. V usage is TRBV5-1 and J usage is TRBJ1-2, with D uncertain. V lost 0 bases and J 7 bases, leaving 16 bases between the germline ends. There are 15 residues in the CDR3. The germline gives CDR1 SGHRS, CDR2 YFSETQ. CDR3 protein: CASSLALGWVSGYTF. CDR3 sequence (DNA): TGCGCCAGCAGCTTGGCCTTGGGATGGGTCTCTGGCTACACCTTC.

This clonotype was recorded a few times. The chain carries TRBV18 and TRBJ2-1; D gene unclear. V was shortened by 4 bases and J by 3 bases, with 4 bases between the two germline ends. Germline V gene lookup returns CDR1 KGHSH and CDR2 LQKENI. The CDR3 extends over 12 amino acids. The CDR3 sequence is CASSQDYNEQFF. In DNA, the CDR3 is TGTGCCAGCTCACAGGACTACAATGAGCAGTTCTTC.

This clonotype was recorded a few times. The V and J genes are TRBV5-6 and TRBJ2-7; 9 bases are a match to TRBD1. This CDR3 has 15 amino acids. J was trimmed by 3 bases and V by 4 bases; bases with no gene match: 8. Germline values: CDR1 SGHDT, CDR2 YYEEEE. The DNA of the CDR3 is TGTGCCAGCAGCGGACTCGGGACAGGGATCTACGAGCAGTACTTC. The encoded protein is CASSGLGTGIYEQYF.

V gene TRBV7-9 combines with J gene TRBJ1-1; 7 bases agree with TRBD1. V gave up 2 bases and J gave up 4 bases; unmatched junction bases: 4. CDR3 size: 14 residues. Germline V gives CDR1 SEHNR, CDR2 FQNEAQ (reference sequence). The CDR3: CASSLSRGFTEAFF. CDR3 nucleotides: TGTGCCAGCAGCTTAAGCAGGGGGTTCACTGAAGCTTTCTTT.

V gene TRBV6-1 combines with J gene TRBJ2-6; TRBD2 matches at 8 bases. V dropped 5 bases and J dropped 0; count of bases not matched to a gene: 3. This CDR3 has 16 amino acids. The germline gives CDR1 MNHNS, CDR2 SASEGT. The CDR3 DNA reads TGTGCCAGCAGTCTAGCGGGTGTCTCTGGGGCCAACGTCCTGACTTTC. Its protein is CASSLAGVSGANVLTF.

With regard to this clonotype: The junction departs from the called germline gene at one end, perhaps through a read error. The chain uses TRBV20-1 and TRBJ2-1; possibly TRBD2 for D (7 bases). This CDR3 has 11 amino acids. The germline gives CDR1 DFQATT, CDR2 SNEGSKA (reference sequence). CDR3: CSATGGPYLVF. In nucleotides, the CDR3 is TGCAGTGCCACGGGGGGCCCCTACCTTGTCTTC.

This clonotype appeared once. The CDR3 is CASSSPGTPWEKLFF. DNA of the CDR3: TGTGCCAGCAGCTCACCCGGGACTCCTTGGGAAAAACTGTTTTTT. V is TRBV21-1 and J is TRBJ1-4. TRBV21-1 is a listed pseudogene. The CDR3 loop spans 15 amino acids.

V gene TRBV5-4 combines with J gene TRBJ1-1; a weak D match, TRBD1 (6 bases). V was pared by 6 bases and J by 1 base, with 13 bases between. There are 14 residues in the CDR3. Germline V lookup: CDR1 SGHNT, CDR2 YYREEE (reference sequence). The DNA of the CDR3 is TGTGCCAGCACCTACTACAGGGCGAACACTGAAGCTTTCTTT. It is translated as CASTYYRANTEAFF.

This chain joins TRBV7-8 and TRBJ1-2; TRBD1 matches 9 bases. CDR1 and CDR2 (germline): SGHVS, FQNEAQ. V lost 1 base and J lost 1; bases outside the gene matches: 10. The CDR3 loop spans 18 amino acids. CDR3 region: CASSLGRDRVTFNYGYTF. The DNA for the CDR3 is TGTGCCAGCAGCTTAGGGCGGGACAGGGTAACTTTTAACTATGGCTACACCTTC.

The chain is built from TRBV5-4 and TRBJ2-7; D uncertain. CDR1 SGHNT and CDR2 YYREEE come from the germline V gene (reference sequence). This CDR3 spans 13 amino acids. V gave up 4 bases and J gave up 3 bases, with 11 bases separating them. In DNA form, the CDR3 reads TGTGCCAGCAGCGATACTCAGTACTACGAGCAGTACTTC. This encodes CASSDTQYYEQYF.

CDR3 amino acids: CASSRTNPRGGYTF. The DNA for the CDR3 is TGTGCCAGCAGTCGAACAAATCCTCGGGGTGGCTACACCTTC. The chain joins TRBV12-3 or TRBV12-4 to TRBJ1-2; no firm D call. The V and J ends lost 5 bases and 7 bases respectively, with 17 bases between them. This CDR3 spans 14 amino acids.

V gene TRBV28 combines with J gene TRBJ2-7; tentative D call: TRBD2 (5 bases). The CDR3 length is 15 residues. Per germline, CDR1 MDHEN and CDR2 SYDVKM. The V gene lost 2 bases and the J gene lost 9 bases, with 20 bases spanning the gap. The CDR3 sequence is CASSLIGIKVLGQYF. The CDR3 nucleotides read TGTGCCAGCAGTTTAATCGGGATAAAGGTATTAGGGCAGTACTTC.

The chain joins TRBV3-1 to TRBJ2-7; D not resolved. Between the trimmed V and J ends, which lost 2 bases and 3 bases, there was a span of 14 bases. Germline values: CDR1 LGHDT, CDR2 YNNKEL (reference sequence). The CDR3 is made up of 15 amino acids. The CDR3 here is CASSQLDKAYYEQYF. CDR3 coding DNA: TGTGCCAGCAGCCAACTCGATAAAGCATACTACGAGCAGTACTTC.

V is TRBV3-1 and J is TRBJ2-7; tentatively, D is TRBD2 (5 bases). The CDR3 is 14 amino acids. The V end was cut by 2 bases, the J end by 3 bases, with 11 bases between. From germline, CDR1 is LGHDT and CDR2 YNNKEL (reference sequence). CDR3 DNA sequence: TGTGCCAGCAGCCAATTACTAGGAGTCTACGAGCAGTACTTC. Translation: CASSQLLGVYEQYF.